Ten or more counts support the clone carrying this T cell receptor (beta chain). What it binds is not known. This entry comes from a study of naive and memory T cell subsets. Findings and limits, study-wide: TCR counts from RNA may reflect activation-linked expression changes. Over 95% of naive TCR sequences appeared only once after error correction, unlike memory subsets.

Both TRBC1 and TRBC2 were covered by a beta constant-region primer of two equimolar oligonucleotides. TCRdb passed the UMI-ligation and nested PCR reads through MiXCR, listing each CDR3 protein once. This table has approximately 89,000 distinct CDR3 sequences, 7% to 8% appearing once. V shed 4 bases, J shed 1 base, and the junction held 7 bases outside the gene matches. Germline V gene sequence: CDR1 SGHVS, CDR2 FQNEAQ. The CDR3 has 18 residues. This sequence was found in a human donor in good health. What was sequenced was central memory CD4+ T cells from blood. This chain joins TRBV7-8 and TRBJ2-6, with TRBD2 identical over 10 bases. The CDR3: CASSSLAGVGSGANVLTF. The CDR3 DNA follows: TGTGCCAGCAGCTCCCTAGCGGGAGTAGGGTCTGGGGCCAACGTCCTGACTTTC.